This entry concerns a single TCR beta chain. In the original analysis: Amplification with reference gene primers provided the estimates of nucleated cell counts. The method was immunoSEQ multiplex PCR; TCRdb's version includes in-frame clones alone and lacks a portion of them. V and J calls and clone size are given by that table; D and trimming were obtained from the DNA. The sample comprises 90,000 or so clones, approximately 90% of which are singletons, and about 1.8% rests with the top ten. The data are from a study of blood T cell repertoires in COVID-19. Study background: The United States, Italy and Spain were the sources of the acute and convalescent COVID-19 samples. PBMCs, B-cell-depleted T cells, or T cells were the source of the cDNA or gDNA that made up the material.

The origin of this receptor is a human donor with active COVID-19. The donor label of this sample is uncertain. Source material: peripheral blood.

Written as DNA, the CDR3 is TGTGCCAGCAGCTTAAAAACAGCCGCGAACACCGGGGAGCTGTTTTTT. This encodes CASSLKTAANTGELFF. The rearrangement links TRBV7-9 to TRBJ2-2, with no clear D. The germline V gene encodes CDR1 SEHNR and CDR2 FQNEAQ (reference sequence). Trimming stripped 2 bases from V and 0 bases from J, with 10 bases between. The CDR3 runs to 16 residues.